This T cell receptor (beta chain) was sequenced during a study of CD4 and CD8 cells across lung adenocarcinoma regions. About this clonotype itself: At one boundary the junction diverges from the germline segment, which might be a read error.

Donors had localized lung adenocarcinoma, a non-small cell lung cancer. The V gene's germline CDR1 is WNHNN and CDR2 SYGVQD (reference sequence). The CDR3 extends over 13 amino acids. Each CDR3 protein is one row after TCRdb ran MiXCR on the PCR reads. The data hold roughly 24,000 distinct CDR3 sequences, with over 40% observed a single time. V gene TRBV10-1 combines with J gene TRBJ2-4, with D uncertain. The receptor's source is a male donor with lung adenocarcinoma. The CD4 and CD8 labels of this study may be unreliable. Sequencing was carried out using CD4+ T cells from the center of a lung tumor. CDR3 DNA sequence: TGCGCCAGGAGTTCAGGAAGCACAAACATTCAGTATTTC. This encodes CARSSGSTNIQYF.